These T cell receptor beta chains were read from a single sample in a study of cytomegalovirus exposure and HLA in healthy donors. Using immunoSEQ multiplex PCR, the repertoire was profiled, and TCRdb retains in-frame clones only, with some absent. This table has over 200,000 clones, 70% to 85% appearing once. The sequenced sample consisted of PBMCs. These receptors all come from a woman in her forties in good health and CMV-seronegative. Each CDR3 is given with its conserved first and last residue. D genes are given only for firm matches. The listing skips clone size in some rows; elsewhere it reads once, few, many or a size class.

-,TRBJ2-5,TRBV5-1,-,TGCGCCAGCAGCCTGGCAGGGTCCTCGGACGAGACCCAGTACTTC,CASSLAGSSDETQYF
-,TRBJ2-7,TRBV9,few,TGTGCCAGCAGCGTAGGGCCCGCCTCCTCCTACGAGCAGTACTTC,CASSVGPASSYEQYF
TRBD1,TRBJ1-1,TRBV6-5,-,TGTGCCAGCAGTCTACAGGGGCCTAGGAACACTGAAGCTTTCTTT,CASSLQGPRNTEAFF
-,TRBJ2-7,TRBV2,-,TGTGCCAGCAAAGCCTTTTACGAGCAGTACTTC,CASKAFYEQYF
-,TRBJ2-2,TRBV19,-,TGTGCCAGCGCCCCGGTCCCGTTGGGGGAGCTGTTTTTT,CASAPVPLGELFF
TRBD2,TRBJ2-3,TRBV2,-,TGTGCCAGCAGTGAATCCGGGGGGGCCGGGGATACGCAGTATTTT,CASSESGGAGDTQYF
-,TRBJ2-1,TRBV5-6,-,TGTGCCAGCAGCTTGGGCTCGAGGCGTCCCTACAATGAGCAGTTCTTC,CASSLGSRRPYNEQFF
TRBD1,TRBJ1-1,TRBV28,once,TGTGCCAGCAGTCTCATCGGACAGGGGATGAACACTGAAGCTTTCTTT,CASSLIGQGMNTEAFF
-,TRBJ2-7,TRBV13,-,TGTGCCAGCAGCCCCAGGGGTATGGGCTACGAGCAGTACTTC,CASSPRGMGYEQYF
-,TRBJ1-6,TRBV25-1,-,TGTGCCAGCAACGATCGGGGAACTTCACCCCTCCACTTT,CASNDRGTSPLHF
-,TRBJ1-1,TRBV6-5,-,TGTGCCAGCAGTGCACCAAGCGGGGTCCCCACTGAAGCTTTCTTT,CASSAPSGVPTEAFF
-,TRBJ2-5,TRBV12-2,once,TGTGCAAGTCGCTTAGTTTGTCCGGGGGAAGAGACCCAGTACTTC,CASRLVCPGEETQYF
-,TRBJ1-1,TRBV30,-,TGTGCCTGGAGTGTGTCGGGGACTGAAGCTTTCTTT,CAWSVSGTEAFF
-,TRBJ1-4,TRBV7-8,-,TGTGCCAGCAGCTTGGGACACGGAAATAATGAAAAACTGTTTTTT,CASSLGHGNNEKLFF
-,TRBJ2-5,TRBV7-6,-,TGTGCCAGCAGCGCCTGGGTGGAGGAGACCCAGTACTTC,CASSAWVEETQYF
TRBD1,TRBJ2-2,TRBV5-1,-,TGCGCCAGCAGCTTGGAGGGGGCGCACGCCGGGGAGCTGTTTTTT,CASSLEGAHAGELFF
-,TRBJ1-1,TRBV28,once,TGTGCCAGCAGTCCACATGGACAGATCCACACTGAAGCTTTCTTT,CASSPHGQIHTEAFF
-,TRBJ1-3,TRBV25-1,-,TGTGCCAGCTTGGGGAGGGAGAACACTGGAAACACCATATATTTT,CASLGRENTGNTIYF
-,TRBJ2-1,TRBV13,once,TGTGCCAGCAGCTTGGCGGTGGCGGGCCTGAATGAGCAGTTCTTC,CASSLAVAGLNEQFF
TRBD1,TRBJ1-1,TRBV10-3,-,TGTGCCATCAGTGTGGGGACAGGTGAAGAAGCTTTCTTT,CAISVGTGEEAFF
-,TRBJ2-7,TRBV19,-,TGTGCCAGTAGGAGAGGGAGGAACTCCTACGAGCAGTACTTC,CASRRGRNSYEQYF
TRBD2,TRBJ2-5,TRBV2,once,TGTGCCAGCAGTTGGGCGGGGAGGGAGGAGACCCAGTACTTC,CASSWAGREETQYF
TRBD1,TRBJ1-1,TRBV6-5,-,TGTGCCAGCAGCGGACAGGGCCTGAACACTGAAGCTTTCTTT,CASSGQGLNTEAFF
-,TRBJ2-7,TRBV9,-,TGTGCCAGCAGCGTAAACGCCGGGACTCTAAGCTCCTACGAGCAGTACTTC,CASSVNAGTLSSYEQYF
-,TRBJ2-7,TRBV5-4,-,TGTGCCAGCAGCTTGGACCCTGGACGGGGGGCCCTAACCGAGCAGTACTTC,CASSLDPGRGALTEQYF
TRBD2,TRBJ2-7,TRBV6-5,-,TGTGCCAGCAGTTCCATAGCGGGGCTAAGCTCCTACGAGCAGTACTTC,CASSSIAGLSSYEQYF
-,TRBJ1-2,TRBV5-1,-,TGCGCCAGCAGCTTGGTCGGGGATCTCAATTATGGCTACACCTTC,CASSLVGDLNYGYTF
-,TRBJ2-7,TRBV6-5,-,TGTGCCAGCAGTTACTCTGGGCCGGGACACCTAGACGAGCAGTACTTC,CASSYSGPGHLDEQYF
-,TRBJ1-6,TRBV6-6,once,TGTGCCAGCAGCCCCATCCCCTATAATTCACCCCTCCACTTT,CASSPIPYNSPLHF
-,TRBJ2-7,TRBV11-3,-,TGTGCCAGCAGCACCACGCAGGGAGGGCAGTACTTC,CASSTTQGGQYF
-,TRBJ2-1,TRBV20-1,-,TGCAGTGCTACCCGAGGGTCTGAGCAGTTCTTC,CSATRGSEQFF
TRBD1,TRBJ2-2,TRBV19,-,TGTGCCAGTACCATGGACAGGGGAACCGGGGAGCTGTTTTTT,CASTMDRGTGELFF
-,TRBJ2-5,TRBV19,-,TGTGCCAGTAGTGGGGGCAGGCAAGAGACCCAGTACTTC,CASSGGRQETQYF
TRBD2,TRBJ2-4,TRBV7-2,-,TGTGCCAGCAGCCCCCCGGGGCTAGCGGGCAAAAACATTCAGTACTTC,CASSPPGLAGKNIQYF
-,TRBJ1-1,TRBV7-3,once,TGTGCCAGCAGTCCCGGCAGGGCGAACACTGAAGCTTTCTTT,CASSPGRANTEAFF
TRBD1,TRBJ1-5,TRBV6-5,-,TGTGCCAGCAGTCGTCAGGGGGGCAATCAGCCCCAGCATTTT,CASSRQGGNQPQHF